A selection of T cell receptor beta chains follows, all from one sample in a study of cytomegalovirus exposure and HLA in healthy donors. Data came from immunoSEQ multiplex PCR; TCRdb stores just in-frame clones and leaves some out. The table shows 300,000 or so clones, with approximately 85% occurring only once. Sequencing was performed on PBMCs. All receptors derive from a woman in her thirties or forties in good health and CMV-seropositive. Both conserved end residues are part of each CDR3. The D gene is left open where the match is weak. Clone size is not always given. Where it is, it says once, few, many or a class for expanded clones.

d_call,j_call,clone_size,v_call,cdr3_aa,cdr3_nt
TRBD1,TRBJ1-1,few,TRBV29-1,CSARTGGNTEAFF,TGCAGCGCCAGGACAGGGGGAAACACTGAAGCTTTCTTT
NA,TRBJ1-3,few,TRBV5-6,CASSYTGNGNTIYF,TGTGCCAGCAGCTACACAGGGAATGGAAACACCATATATTTT
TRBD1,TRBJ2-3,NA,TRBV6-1,CASSVQQGTGTDTQYF,TGTGCCAGCAGTGTTCAACAGGGGACGGGCACAGATACGCAGTATTTT
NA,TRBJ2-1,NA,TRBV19,CASSILLASYNEQFF,TGTGCCAGTAGTATTTTGCTAGCGTCCTACAATGAGCAGTTCTTC
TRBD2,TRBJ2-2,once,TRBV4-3,CASSQAGTSGATGELFF,TGCGCCAGCAGCCAAGCAGGGACTAGCGGGGCCACCGGGGAGCTGTTTTTT
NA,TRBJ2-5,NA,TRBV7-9,CASSPGSYFQETQYF,TGTGCCAGCAGCCCCGGTTCCTATTTCCAAGAGACCCAGTACTTC
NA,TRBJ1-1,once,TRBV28,CASSHQITARVSEAFF,TGTGCCAGCAGTCATCAAATCACGGCGAGGGTTTCTGAAGCTTTCTTT
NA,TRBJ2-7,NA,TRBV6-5,CARNAGEADPYEQYF,TGTGCCAGAAACGCAGGGGAAGCCGACCCATACGAGCAGTACTTC
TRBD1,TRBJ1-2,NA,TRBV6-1,CASSEVSGQEHGYTF,TGTGCCAGCAGTGAAGTGTCGGGACAGGAGCATGGCTACACCTTC
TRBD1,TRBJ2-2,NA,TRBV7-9,CSSSWDSPSTGELFF,TGTTCCAGCAGCTGGGACAGCCCTTCAACCGGGGAGCTGTTTTTT
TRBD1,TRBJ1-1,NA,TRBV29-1,CSVGRQGNTEAFF,TGCAGCGTCGGCAGACAGGGGAACACTGAAGCTTTCTTT
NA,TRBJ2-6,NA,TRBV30,CAWSANSGANVLTF,TGTGCCTGGAGTGCCAACTCTGGGGCCAACGTCCTGACTTTC
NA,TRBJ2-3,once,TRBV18,CASSQDQASHTQYF,TGTGCCAGCTCACAAGATCAGGCCAGCCATACGCAGTATTTT
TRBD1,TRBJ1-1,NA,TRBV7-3,CASSLDRGANTEAFF,TGTGCCAGCAGCCTCGACAGGGGGGCCAACACTGAAGCTTTCTTT
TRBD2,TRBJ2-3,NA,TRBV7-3,CASSLIPSGGTDTQYF,TGTGCCAGCAGCTTAATTCCTAGCGGTGGCACAGATACGCAGTATTTT
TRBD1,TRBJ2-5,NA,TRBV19,CASSIGVTGAETQYF,TGTGCCAGTAGTATAGGGGTGACAGGGGCTGAGACCCAGTACTTC
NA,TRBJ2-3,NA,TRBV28,CASSSPRRSGDTQYF,TGTGCCAGCAGCTCGCCCCGCCGATCCGGGGATACGCAGTATTTT
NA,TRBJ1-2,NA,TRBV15,CATSRDHSAGDGYTF,TGTGCCACCAGCAGAGATCACTCGGCAGGGGATGGCTACACCTTC
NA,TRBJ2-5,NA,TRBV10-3,CAISESSGQETQYF,TGTGCCATCAGTGAGTCGTCGGGTCAAGAGACCCAGTACTTC
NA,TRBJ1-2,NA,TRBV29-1,CSVVVRGDGYTF,TGCAGCGTTGTGGTCCGGGGGGATGGCTACACCTTC
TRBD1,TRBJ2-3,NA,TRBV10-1,CASRGAEWDRGSADTQYF,TGCGCCAGCAGGGGAGCGGAGTGGGACAGGGGGAGTGCAGATACGCAGTATTTT
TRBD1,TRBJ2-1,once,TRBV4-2,CASSQGGQVNEQFF,TGTGCCAGCAGCCAAGGGGGACAGGTTAATGAGCAGTTCTTC
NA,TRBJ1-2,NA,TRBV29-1,CSVGLSGNYGYTF,TGCAGCGTGGGCCTTTCCGGAAACTATGGCTACACCTTC
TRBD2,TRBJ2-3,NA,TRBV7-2,CASSFLSSGSTDTQYF,TGTGCCAGCAGCTTCTTGTCTAGCGGTAGCACAGATACGCAGTATTTT
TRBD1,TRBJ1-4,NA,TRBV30,CAWSVQGGYEKLFF,TGTGCCTGGAGTGTACAGGGGGGATATGAAAAACTGTTTTTT
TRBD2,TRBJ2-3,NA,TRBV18,CASSPWASGATDTQYF,TGTGCCAGCTCACCTTGGGCTAGCGGGGCCACAGATACGCAGTATTTT
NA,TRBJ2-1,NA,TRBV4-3,CASSKKADLTGSYNEQFF,TGCGCCAGCAGCAAAAAAGCGGACCTGACCGGCTCCTACAATGAGCAGTTCTTC
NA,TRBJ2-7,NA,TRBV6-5,CASSFGRRDYEQYF,TGTGCCAGCAGTTTCGGACGGCGGGATTACGAGCAGTACTTC
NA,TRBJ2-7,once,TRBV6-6,CASGANYEQYF,TGTGCCAGCGGTGCTAACTACGAGCAGTACTTC
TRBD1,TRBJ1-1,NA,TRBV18,CASSPPATGGDVNTEAFF,TGTGCCAGCTCACCACCGGCGACAGGGGGCGACGTGAACACTGAAGCTTTCTTT
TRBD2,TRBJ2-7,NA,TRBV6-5,CASSYSGEGAYEQYF,TGTGCCAGCAGTTACTCGGGGGAGGGAGCCTACGAGCAGTACTTC
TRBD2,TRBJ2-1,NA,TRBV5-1,CASSLPLAGEGEQFF,TGCGCCAGCAGCTTGCCTTTAGCGGGAGAGGGAGAGCAGTTCTTC
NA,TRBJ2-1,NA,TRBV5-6,CASSLGQASYNEQFF,TGTGCCAGCAGCTTGGGACAGGCCTCCTACAATGAGCAGTTCTTC
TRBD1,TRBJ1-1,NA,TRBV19,CASSIGQGNTEAFF,TGTGCCAGTAGTATAGGACAGGGAAACACTGAAGCTTTCTTT
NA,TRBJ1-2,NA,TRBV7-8,CASSLGERARPGRYTF,TGTGCCAGCAGCTTAGGCGAGCGGGCCAGACCCGGTCGCTACACCTTC
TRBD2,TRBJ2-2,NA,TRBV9,CASSVGTSGGTGELFF,TGTGCCAGCAGCGTAGGGACTAGCGGTGGCACCGGGGAGCTGTTTTTT
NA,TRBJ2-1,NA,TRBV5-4,CASSSWAGPGNEQFF,TGTGCCAGCAGCTCCTGGGCGGGCCCCGGGAATGAGCAGTTCTTC
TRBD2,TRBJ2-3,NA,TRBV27,CASSLLGLAGPDTQYF,TGTGCCAGCAGCCTACTGGGACTAGCGGGCCCAGATACGCAGTATTTT
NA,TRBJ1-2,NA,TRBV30,CAWSVRGVRTF,TGTGCCTGGAGTGTACGGGGGGTGAGGACCTTC
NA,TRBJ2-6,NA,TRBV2,CASSVKGSGANGLTF,TGTGCCAGCAGTGTCAAGGGTTCTGGGGCCAACGGCCTGACTTTC
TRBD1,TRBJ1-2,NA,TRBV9,CASSLRGDRGQYGYTF,TGTGCCAGCAGCCTGAGGGGGGACAGGGGGCAATATGGCTACACCTTC
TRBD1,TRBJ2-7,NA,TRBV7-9,CASSSRTGGSEQYF,TGTGCCAGCAGCTCCCGGACAGGGGGCTCCGAGCAGTACTTC
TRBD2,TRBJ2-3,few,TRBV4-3,CASSPQAGGGTDTQYF,TGCGCCAGCAGCCCCCAAGCGGGAGGCGGCACAGATACGCAGTATTTT
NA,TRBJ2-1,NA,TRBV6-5,CASSYSITTQLDEQFF,TGTGCCAGCAGTTACTCGATCACCACACAGTTGGATGAGCAGTTCTTC
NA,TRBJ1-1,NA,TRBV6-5,CASSRGSGTEAFF,TGTGCCAGCAGTCGGGGGAGCGGTACTGAAGCTTTCTTT
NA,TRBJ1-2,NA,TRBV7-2,CASSLGGNYGYTF,TGTGCCAGCAGCTTAGGAGGGAACTATGGCTACACCTTC
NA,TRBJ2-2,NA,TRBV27,CASSLQSFTGELFF,TGTGCCAGCAGTTTACAGTCGTTCACCGGGGAGCTGTTTTTT
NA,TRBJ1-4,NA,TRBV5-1,CASSRLATNEKLFF,TGCGCCAGCAGCCGCCTAGCAACTAATGAAAAACTGTTTTTT
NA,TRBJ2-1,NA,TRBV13,CASSFRGYNEQFF,TGTGCCAGCAGCTTCAGGGGTTACAATGAGCAGTTCTTC
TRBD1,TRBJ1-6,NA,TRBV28,CASSQGGGDSSYNSPLHF,TGTGCCAGCAGTCAGGGGGGAGGCGACAGCTCCTATAATTCACCCCTCCACTTT
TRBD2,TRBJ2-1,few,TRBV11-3,CASSLAFGRAGEQFF,TGTGCCAGCAGCTTGGCATTCGGGAGGGCCGGTGAGCAGTTCTTC
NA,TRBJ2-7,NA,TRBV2,CASSEVDTSYEQYF,TGTGCCAGCAGTGAAGTTGACACCTCCTACGAGCAGTACTTC
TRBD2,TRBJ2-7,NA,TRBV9,CASSPVGRGSYEQYF,TGTGCCAGCAGCCCGGTGGGGCGCGGGAGCTACGAGCAGTACTTC